This note documents a single TCR beta chain sequence. What it binds is not known. Per the germline V gene, CDR1 is LGHNA and CDR2 is YSLEER. V was pared by 3 bases and J by 4 bases, with 12 bases between. There are 14 residues in the CDR3. The data stem from a study of graft-versus-host responses after intestinal transplantation. The protocol was immunoSEQ multiplex PCR, while the TCRdb copy is restricted to in-frame clones and leaves out a portion. The sample lists 130,000 to 150,000 clones; about nine tenths were seen once. V usage is TRBV4-3 and J usage is TRBJ1-1; unclear D gene. This TCR derives from a human donor who received an intestinal transplant. This sample comprised unstimulated CD4+ T cells sorted from spleen or lymph node cells, obtained before intestinal transplant. The CDR3 DNA is TGCGCCAGCAGCCAGGGATTCGGGAGCACTGAAGCTTTCTTT. It specifies CASSQGFGSTEAFF.